A single sample is the source of the 25 T cell receptor beta chains below, sequenced in a study of T cell responses to AZD1222 COVID-19 vaccine. Libraries were prepared by immunoSEQ multiplex PCR; TCRdb keeps only in-frame clonotypes and omits some of them. The sample lists over 150,000 clones, around 92% occurring once. The sequencing used peripheral blood, collected on day 0 of MenACWY control vaccination. These receptors were collected from an adult in good health.

The gene calls are TRBV7-8 and TRBJ2-2, with TRBD2 matching 9 bases. V trimming: 5 bases; J trimming: 2 bases; junction bases outside the gene matches: 6. The CDR3 extends over 16 amino acids. Per the germline V gene, CDR1 is SGHVS and CDR2 is FQNEAQ. CDR3 in DNA: TGTGCCAGCAGCCAGACTAGCGGAACAAACACCGGGGAGCTGTTTTTT. It encodes CASSQTSGTNTGELFF. Full variable domain (rest looked up from reference TRBV7-8 and TRBJ2-2): GAGVSQSPRYKVAKRGQDVALRCDPISGHVSLFWYQQALGQGPEFLTYFQNEAQLDKSGLPSDRFFAERPEGSVSTLKIQRTQQEDSAVYLCASSQTSGTNTGELFFGEGSRLTVL.

This chain uses TRBV29-1 with TRBJ1-1; 8 bases agree with TRBD1. Germline-derived CDR1 and CDR2 are SQVTM and ANQGSEA. The CDR3 extends over 13 amino acids. The trim removed 6 bases at V and 0 bases at J, leaving 3 bases unmatched. The CDR3 coding sequence is TGCAGCGTCGACAGGGGAGTGAACACTGAAGCTTTCTTT. Amino acids: CSVDRGVNTEAFF.

This clone is a singleton in its sample. This chain connects TRBV3-1 (or the pseudogene TRBV3-2) to TRBJ1-2; 8 nucleotides line up with TRBD1. Germline values: CDR1 LGHDT, CDR2 YNNKEL (reference sequence). V lost 0 bases, J lost 4 bases, and 10 bases stayed unmatched. This CDR3 has 17 amino acids. CDR3 amino acids: CASSQDPAGGHGYGYTF. CDR3 bases: TGTGCCAGCAGCCAAGATCCTGCAGGGGGCCACGGCTATGGCTACACCTTC.

V usage is TRBV18 and J usage is TRBJ1-2; weak D call: TRBD1 (6 bases). The CDR3 is made up of 16 amino acids. V lost 3 bases and J lost 0, with 14 bases in between. Germline CDR1 reads KGHSH; CDR2 reads LQKENI. The CDR3 loop is CASSPGARTANYGYTF. The CDR3 DNA is TGTGCCAGCTCACCGGGGGCCAGGACAGCTAACTATGGCTACACCTTC.

The chain couples TRBV7-2 to TRBJ2-1; 12 positions match TRBD2. The CDR3 sequence is 16 residues long. From germline, CDR1 is SGHTA and CDR2 FQGNSA. The junction had 4 bases not matched to a gene; V was cut back by 5 bases and J by 2 bases. The CDR3, as DNA: TGTGCCAGCAGCCAGCGGACTAGCGGGGCCTACAATGAGCAGTTCTTC. Translated, it gives CASSQRTSGAYNEQFF. Drawing the rest from reference TRBV7-2 and TRBJ2-1, the complete variable domain is GAGVSQSPSNKVTEKGKDVELRCDPISGHTALYWYRQSLGQGLEFLIYFQGNSAPDKSGLPSDRFSAERTGGSVSTLTIQRTQQEDSAVYLCASSQRTSGAYNEQFFGPGTRLTVL.

By sample fraction, this clone is medium-sized. V is TRBV7-9 and J is TRBJ2-7, with 14 bases fitting TRBD2. After removal of 4 bases from V and 0 bases from J, the junction contained 11 bases not matched to a gene. The CDR3 runs to 19 residues. The germline V gene encodes CDR1 SEHNR and CDR2 FQNEAQ (reference sequence). DNA for the CDR3: TGTGCCAGCAGCTGGACCGGGACTAGCGGGAGAACCTTCTCCTACGAGCAGTACTTC. It encodes CASSWTGTSGRTFSYEQYF.

The rearrangement uses TRBV5-6 and TRBJ1-3, with D unclear. CDR3 size: 15 residues. Trimming left V 0 bases short and J 3 bases short, with 10 bases between. CDR1 and CDR2 from the germline V gene are SGHDT and YYEEEE. The chain's CDR3 is CASSLASVGGNTIYF. DNA for the CDR3: TGTGCCAGCAGCTTGGCCTCGGTGGGTGGAAACACCATATATTTT. The whole variable domain, remainder taken from reference TRBV5-6 and TRBJ1-3, is DAGVTQSPTHLIKTRGQQVTLRCSPKSGHDTVSWYQQALGQGPQFIFQYYEEEERQRGNFPDRFSGHQFPNYSSELNVNALLLGDSALYLCASSLASVGGNTIYFGEGSWLTVV.

The genes are TRBV9 and TRBJ2-7, with D unresolved. Germline V gene sequence: CDR1 SGDLS, CDR2 YYNGEE. This CDR3 is built from 14 residues. V shed 0 bases and J shed 2 bases, with 9 bases lying between them. CDR3 nucleotides: TGTGCCAGCAGCGTAGGGACCACCACCTACGAGCAGTACTTC. Protein product: CASSVGTTTYEQYF.

The J gene is TRBJ1-5, the V gene TRBV6-2 or TRBV6-3, with D possibly being TRBD1 (6 bases). In germline, CDR1 is MNHEY, CDR2 SVGEGT. V was cut by 5 bases and J by 6 bases, with 14 bases left in between. The CDR3 runs 14 residues. DNA for the CDR3: TGTGCCAGCAGTCTCACAGGGACGGGTCAGCCCCAGCATTTT. This gives the protein CASSLTGTGQPQHF.

This chain uses TRBV23-1 with TRBJ2-7, with no clear D. TRBV23-1 is identified as an open reading frame with a role that is uncertain. V shed 6 bases and J shed 4 bases, with 19 bases lying between them. The CDR3 runs to 15 residues. The CDR3 region has the DNA TGCGCCAGCAGCCTCTTTAAGAATGTATCGTACGAGCAGTACTTC. Encoded protein: CASSLFKNVSYEQYF.

The V call is TRBV28, the J call TRBJ2-7; D perhaps matches TRBD2 (6 bases). The V gene's germline CDR1 is MDHEN and CDR2 SYDVKM. Between the trimmed V and J ends, which lost 5 bases and 3 bases, there was a span of 20 bases. The CDR3 runs to 16 residues. The CDR3 loop is CASSLPGTEIFYEQYF. The CDR3 region has the DNA TGTGCCAGCAGTCTACCCGGGACTGAAATTTTCTACGAGCAGTACTTC.

The chain has TRBV15 and TRBJ1-3, with 7 positions matching TRBD1. The CDR3 sequence is 17 residues long. From germline, CDR1 is LNHNV and CDR2 YYDKDF (reference sequence). V shed 0 bases, J shed 1 base, and the junction held 6 bases outside the gene matches. CDR3: CATSRDNTQGSGNTIYF. The CDR3 DNA is TGTGCCACCAGCAGAGATAATACACAGGGGTCTGGAAACACCATATATTTT.

The chain couples TRBV6-2 or TRBV6-3 to TRBJ2-3, with D hard to call. The CDR3 totals 15 residues. Trimming cost V 0 bases and J 0 bases, with 7 bases left between them. The germline V gene has CDR1 MNHEY and CDR2 SVGEGT. CDR3 nucleotides: TGTGCCAGCAGTTACTCATCCTTAAGCACAGATACGCAGTATTTT. It is translated as CASSYSSLSTDTQYF.

The V gene is TRBV2, the J gene TRBJ1-5; tentative D call: TRBD1 (6 bases). CDR1 and CDR2 from the germline V gene are SNHLY and FYNNEI. The CDR3 spans 16 residues. Trimming took 5 bases from V and 1 from J, leaving 15 bases between them. The CDR3 here is CASSKSGDRSNQPQHF. CDR3 DNA: TGTGCCAGCAGTAAGTCGGGAGACAGGAGCAATCAGCCCCAGCATTTT.

The CDR3 is CASRPGSSNQPQHF. The CDR3 DNA follows: TGTGCCAGCAGGCCGGGGTCGAGCAATCAGCCCCAGCATTTT. The genes are TRBV6-5 and TRBJ1-5, with D unclear. The germline V gene has CDR1 MNHEY and CDR2 SVGAGI. The CDR3 extends over 14 amino acids. V lost 6 bases and J lost 1, with 10 bases in between.

CDR3 nucleotides: TGTGCTAGTGGTCCAGGGGCCTTGAACACTGAAGCTTTCTTT. This encodes CASGPGALNTEAFF. The chain employs TRBV12-5 and TRBJ1-1; possible D gene TRBD1, 6 bases. Germline CDR1 and CDR2: LGHNT and FRNRAP. The germline V and J ends were trimmed by 5 bases and 0 bases, with 10 bases remaining between them. The CDR3 runs to 14 residues.

The chain carries TRBV9 and TRBJ2-7, with D perhaps TRBD1 or TRBD2 (5 bases each). CDR3 size: 15 residues. Germline V gene lookup returns CDR1 SGDLS and CDR2 YYNGEE. V was shortened by 0 bases and J by 1 base, with 11 bases between the two germline ends. CDR3 sequence (DNA): TGTGCCAGCAGCGTAGCCGGGGACGCTTCCTACGAGCAGTACTTC. Protein: CASSVAGDASYEQYF.

The genes are TRBV6-1 and TRBJ1-4; no clear D. In germline, CDR1 is MNHNS, CDR2 SASEGT. The CDR3 loop spans 16 amino acids. V gave up 2 bases and J gave up 3 bases, with 13 bases separating them. CDR3 residues: CASSEMGQQANEKLFF. The CDR3 coding sequence is TGTGCCAGCAGTGAAATGGGCCAGCAGGCTAATGAAAAACTGTTTTTT.

This chain connects TRBV18 to TRBJ2-2; TRBD1 aligns across 9 bases. V shed 2 bases and J 6 bases; nucleotides not matched to a gene: 7. This CDR3 spans 16 amino acids. CDR1 and CDR2 (germline): KGHSH, LQKENI. As DNA, the CDR3 is TGTGCCAGCTCACCAACTCGGGACAGGGCCGCCGGGGAGCTGTTTTTT. Translation gives CASSPTRDRAAGELFF.

The chain employs TRBV3-1 (or the pseudogene TRBV3-2) and TRBJ2-3; no reliable D call. Trimming removed 0 bases at V and 4 bases at J, with 8 bases between. Germline V lookup: CDR1 LGHDT, CDR2 YNNKEL (reference sequence). This CDR3 is 14 amino acids long. CDR3 nucleotides: TGTGCCAGCAGCCAAGATTTGCGCTCAGATACGCAGTATTTT. Its protein is CASSQDLRSDTQYF.

The chain employs TRBV5-1 and TRBJ1-4; D is undetermined. The V and J ends lost 0 bases and 8 bases respectively, with 17 bases between them. Per germline, CDR1 SGHRS and CDR2 YFSETQ. The CDR3 extends over 16 amino acids. The CDR3 region is CASSLDPGRVEEKLFF. CDR3 in DNA: TGCGCCAGCAGCTTGGACCCGGGGAGGGTGGAGGAAAAACTGTTTTTT.

The V and J genes are TRBV10-2 and TRBJ2-7, with D tentatively TRBD2 (6 bases). The CDR3 loop spans 14 amino acids. V lost 8 bases to trimming and J lost 0 bases, with 14 bases between them. Germline V CDR1 and CDR2: WSHSY, SAAADI. Here the CDR3 reads CASAVLAPSYEQYF. The CDR3 nucleotides read TGCGCCAGCGCCGTCCTAGCGCCCTCCTACGAGCAGTACTTC.

This rearrangement joins TRBV7-7 to TRBJ2-7; D not resolved. The CDR3 consists of 14 residues. The germline V and J ends were trimmed by 5 bases and 1 base, with 12 bases remaining between them. Germline V gives CDR1 SSHAT, CDR2 FNYEAQ (reference sequence). The CDR3: CASSVSPGSYEQYF. CDR3 sequence (DNA): TGTGCCAGCAGCGTTTCTCCAGGTTCCTACGAGCAGTACTTC.

The chain couples TRBV27 to TRBJ2-7; 13 bases line up with TRBD2. Germline V gives CDR1 MNHEY, CDR2 SMNVEV (reference sequence). The junction had 3 bases not matched to a gene; V was cut back by 5 bases and J by 5 bases. CDR3 length: 14 residues. CDR3 nucleotides: TGTGCCAGCAGTCGGACTAGCGGGAGCCACGAGCAGTACTTC. Translation gives CASSRTSGSHEQYF.

This sequence joins TRBV2 and TRBJ1-2; a possible D gene is TRBD1 (6 bases). The germline gives CDR1 SNHLY, CDR2 FYNNEI. The V end lost 6 bases, the J end lost 0 bases, and 8 bases lay between the germline ends. The CDR3 spans 13 residues. CDR3 nucleotide sequence: TGTGCCAGCAGCGGACAGTCTAACTATGGCTACACCTTC. Residues: CASSGQSNYGYTF.